This T cell receptor (beta chain) was captured in a study of T cell changes during pregnancy in multiple sclerosis. Trimming stripped 4 bases from V and 6 bases from J, with 13 bases between. The CDR3 is made up of 14 amino acids. The germline CDR1 and CDR2 sequences are LNHNV and YYDKDF (reference sequence). TCRdb keeps only in-frame clones here, not all; method: immunoSEQ multiplex PCR. The sample lists about 76,000 clones, roughly 92% occurring once. The sequenced sample was peripheral blood, obtained after pregnancy. This TCR came from a female donor in good health, enrolled as a control in a pregnancy study. This chain links TRBV15 with TRBJ2-1; a weak D match, TRBD1 (6 bases). In nucleotides, the CDR3 is TGTGCCACCAGCACAGGGGTTGATCGCAATGAGCAGTTCTTC. This sequence encodes CATSTGVDRNEQFF.